This T cell receptor (beta chain) was sequenced during a study of blood T cell repertoires in COVID-19 (dated by TCRdb to the early 2020s). With regard to the full study: Samples from collaborators originated in the United States, Italy and Spain and spanned both the acute and convalescent phases of COVID-19. The prospective study material was composed of cDNA or gDNA derived from T cells, B-cell-depleted T cells, or PBMCs. Subjects who had been exposed to COVID-19, were actively infected with it, or had recovered from it provided the deeply sampled blood TCRbeta repertoires that made up the dataset. A freely available public database, intended as a resource for researchers studying the immune response to SARS-CoV-2, is where the repertoires were released. The samples were drawn from the first 160 participants of the ongoing ImmuneRACE study and from 950 to 1,500 subjects provided by 6 global collaborators. Sample metadata almost always included a de-identified subject ID, COVID-19 status, age in years and sex. HLA class I and class II types, where available, came from metadata supplied by the sample provider rather than from assay-based typing.

Each collaborating institution followed its own protocols to collect whole blood in K2EDTA tubes. Collaborator samples were shipped for TCRbeta analysis as frozen whole blood, isolated PBMCs, or DNA extracted from either sample type. Remarks on this clone: Its target antigen remains unknown. No base quality values were provided; no much bigger clone lies one nucleotide off.

The immunoSEQ Assay, a bias-controlled multiplex PCR, was used to amplify TCRbeta CDR3 regions from genomic DNA. In the paper's pipeline: The number of nucleated cells in each sample was estimated by amplification of reference gene primers within the assay. To quantify the absolute abundance of each unique TCRbeta CDR3 rearrangement, sequence reads were collapsed and filtered. Productive Simpson clonality was computed per sample as the square root of Simpson's diversity index over productive rearrangements. Entries here come from immuneACCESS through TCRdb and include only in-frame sequences with V and J called. Some clones fail to appear in such tables; in the studies checked, an unresolved V gene covers under half of the shortfall, and the cause of the remainder is unknown. V and J calls and clone size are those listed in that table; D and trimming were worked out from the DNA. The sample contains about half a million clones, roughly 88% of them found a single time. The ten largest clonotypes hold about 3.2% of the sample.

Reading the germline V gene gives CDR1 KGHDR and CDR2 SFDVKD. Including cysteine and phenylalanine, the CDR3 has 14 amino acids. The DNA shown is the 42-base CDR3, in frame from base 1. Trimming removed 3 bases from V and 1 base from J, leaving 5 bases between the germline ends. Paper-wide results and their limitations: Clinical and demographic metadata were provided uncurated, with the amount varying by source and participant.

Recombination joined TRBV24-1 with TRBJ2-2; no D gene call is confident. The sequenced sample consisted of peripheral blood. This TCR derives from a human donor in a cohort sampled during active COVID-19. The CDR3 reads CATSDVGNTGELFF. The DNA is TGTGCCACCAGTGATGTCGGGAACACCGGGGAGCTGTTTTTT.